Presented here are 11 T cell receptor beta chains from one specimen sequenced in a study of blood T cell repertoires in COVID-19. Clones were sequenced by immunoSEQ multiplex PCR, and TCRdb holds only the in-frame ones, with some missing. Of 200,000 to 250,000 clones listed, under 85% are singletons. Sequenced sample: peripheral blood. Receptors were obtained from a woman aged 25 to 39 with COVID-19, enrolled during active disease.

The chain links TRBV5-1 to TRBJ1-1; tentative D call: TRBD1 (5 bases). The V and J ends lost 2 bases and 0 bases respectively, with 8 bases between them. Per germline, CDR1 SGHRS and CDR2 YFSETQ. This CDR3 region has 14 residues. CDR3 nucleotide sequence: TGCGCCAGCAGCTTATGGGGCCTGAACACTGAAGCTTTCTTT. This gives the protein CASSLWGLNTEAFF.

DNA for the CDR3: TGTGCCACCAGCAGCTGGGCAGGGAAAGAGACCCAGTACTTC. It is translated as CATSSWAGKETQYF. This chain links TRBV15 with TRBJ2-5; D possibly corresponds to TRBD1 (5 bases). V lost 3 bases and J lost 3, with 11 bases in between. Germline assignment: CDR1 LNHNV and CDR2 YYDKDF (reference sequence). The CDR3 loop spans 14 amino acids.

The chain carries TRBV30 and TRBJ2-7; no firm D call. The CDR3 has 13 residues. Germline CDR1 is GTSNPN and CDR2 is SVGIG (reference sequence). Trimming left V 1 base short and J 3 bases short, with 10 bases between. The CDR3 spells CAWSDLTDYEQYF. The CDR3 DNA reads TGTGCCTGGAGTGACCTTACAGACTACGAGCAGTACTTC.

The chain joins TRBV3-1 (or the pseudogene TRBV3-2) to TRBJ2-3; TRBD1 matches 7 bases. This CDR3 region has 15 residues. After removal of 4 bases from V and 4 bases from J, the junction contained 8 bases not matched to a gene. CDR1 and CDR2 (germline): LGHDT, YNNKEL (reference sequence). The CDR3 loop reads CASSPGDSPADTQYF. Written as DNA, the CDR3 is TGTGCCAGCAGCCCAGGGGACAGCCCCGCAGATACGCAGTATTTT.

The V call is TRBV5-6, the J call TRBJ2-5, with 8 bases lining up with TRBD2. Germline V lookup: CDR1 SGHDT, CDR2 YYEEEE. The CDR3 has 16 residues. V dropped 0 bases and J dropped 3; count of bases not matched to a gene: 7. CDR3 residues: CASSLGVAGRKETQYF. In DNA, the CDR3 is TGTGCCAGCAGCTTGGGGGTAGCGGGACGGAAAGAGACCCAGTACTTC.

The V call is TRBV27, the J call TRBJ1-6, with D possibly being TRBD1 (6 bases). The CDR3 length is 13 residues. V lost 9 bases and J lost 6, with 12 bases in between. CDR1 is MNHEY and CDR2 is SMNVEV in the germline V gene (reference sequence). The CDR3: CASRGSGNSPLHF. Here the CDR3 DNA reads TGTGCCAGTAGGGGGTCCGGTAATTCACCCCTCCACTTT.

This chain uses TRBV19 with TRBJ2-1; 11 bases line up with TRBD2. The V and J ends lost 9 bases and 5 bases, in that order; junction bases with no gene match: 6. The CDR3 is made up of 14 amino acids. Per the germline V gene, CDR1 is LNHDA and CDR2 is SQIVND (reference sequence). In DNA, the CDR3 is TGTGCCAGCACTCTAGCGGGAGGAGACAATGAGCAGTTCTTC. This gives the protein CASTLAGGDNEQFF.

The J gene is TRBJ1-3, the V gene TRBV4-1; possibly TRBD1 for D (5 bases). V was shortened by 1 base and J by 3 bases, with 13 bases between the two germline ends. Germline-derived CDR1 and CDR2 are MGHRA and YSYEKL. This CDR3 has 16 amino acids. The CDR3 protein is CASSQGGAWGGNTIYF. DNA of the CDR3: TGCGCCAGCAGCCAAGGGGGCGCGTGGGGTGGAAACACCATATATTTT.

This clone came up once. J is TRBJ2-7 and V is TRBV19; 7 bases match TRBD1. The CDR3 runs 14 residues. The germline CDR1 and CDR2 sequences are LNHDA and SQIVND (reference sequence). Unmatched junction bases numbered 6, after V lost 5 bases and J lost 2 bases. The CDR3 DNA reads as TGTGCCAGTAGTTTCGGGACAGCCACCTACGAGCAGTACTTC. Its protein is CASSFGTATYEQYF.

The V and J genes are TRBV6-5 and TRBJ1-1; D is ambiguous. From germline, CDR1 is MNHEY and CDR2 SVGAGI. V gave up 7 bases and J gave up 6 bases, with 15 bases separating them. The CDR3 is 13 residues long. The DNA for the CDR3 is TGTGCCAGCACCCGGCCGGGGAGCCCTGAAGCTTTCTTT. Translation: CASTRPGSPEAFF.

The V call is TRBV28, the J call TRBJ1-1; no clear D. The germline V gene encodes CDR1 MDHEN and CDR2 SYDVKM. The CDR3 contains 13 residues. The ends were cut back, 3 bases at V and 7 bases at J, with 12 bases in the middle. This chain's CDR3 is CASSFPGAVEAFF. The CDR3 DNA reads as TGTGCCAGCAGTTTTCCAGGCGCCGTTGAAGCTTTCTTT.